This record looks at one T cell receptor (beta chain) sequence and its context. The target antigen is unknown. TCRdb's table, derived via immunoSEQ multiplex PCR, lists solely in-frame clones and lacks some. Here the sample spans 110,000 or so clones, roughly 88% being singletons. The donors were members of the roughly 120-subject validation cohort (separate from the roughly 670-subject first cohort). These data belong to a study of cytomegalovirus exposure and HLA in healthy donors. Germline V gives CDR1 SGHTA, CDR2 FQGNSA. The CDR3 extends over 13 amino acids. V was shortened by 4 bases and J by 1 base, with 7 bases between the two germline ends. Study results and caveats: For most TCR sequences rarity was the rule, although some public TCRs occurred in many donors. Cytomegalovirus association was listed for under 200 TCR beta chains. Testing in vitro showed a few CMV-associated chains specific for CMV antigens.

The chain joins TRBV7-2 to TRBJ2-5; D remains unclear. Sequencing was performed on PBMCs. This receptor was taken from a man younger than 35 in good health and CMV-seronegative. CDR3 residues: CASSSNSQETQYF. CDR3 nucleotide sequence: TGTGCCAGCAGCTCAAATAGCCAAGAGACCCAGTACTTC.